This passage covers 30 T cell receptor beta chains from one sample sequenced in a study of blood T cell repertoires in COVID-19. Here immunoSEQ multiplex PCR was the method, and the copy in TCRdb shows in-frame clones only, minus some. The profile shows over 60,000 clones, about nine tenths of them singletons. Sequenced: peripheral blood. Receptors were obtained from a man aged 50 to 60 with COVID-19, enrolled during active disease.

This clone turned up a few times. The rearrangement uses TRBV3-1 (or the pseudogene TRBV3-2) and TRBJ1-1; D may be TRBD1 (6 bases). V lost 4 bases to trimming and J lost 10 bases, with 22 bases between them. Germline V gives CDR1 LGHDT, CDR2 YNNKEL (reference sequence). The CDR3 is 15 residues long. CDR3 in DNA: TGTGCCAGCAGCCCAACGCCCGTGAAAGGGGGAACAGCTTTCTTT. As protein: CASSPTPVKGGTAFF.

The genes are TRBV10-3 and TRBJ1-2, with D uncertain. Germline assignment: CDR1 ENHRY and CDR2 SYGVKD. The CDR3 has 13 amino acids. V was trimmed by 7 bases and J by 2 bases, leaving 11 bases between them. CDR3 nucleotides: TGTGCCATCACCCCGTCAGAAAACTATGGCTACACCTTC. It specifies CAITPSENYGYTF.

The rearrangement links TRBV3-1 (or the pseudogene TRBV3-2) to TRBJ2-7; 7 bases align to TRBD2. From germline, CDR1 is LGHDT and CDR2 YNNKEL (reference sequence). The J segment lost 3 bases and the V segment lost 0 bases, leaving 2 bases of the junction unmatched. The CDR3 is 14 amino acids. CDR3 loop: CASSQDWDYYEQYF. DNA for the CDR3: TGTGCCAGCAGCCAAGACTGGGACTACTACGAGCAGTACTTC.

The chain couples TRBV9 to TRBJ2-1; the match to TRBD2 covers 7 bases. This CDR3 has 17 amino acids. Unmatched junction bases numbered 11, after V lost 0 bases and J lost 5 bases. Germline CDR1 and CDR2: SGDLS and YYNGEE. The CDR3 DNA follows: TGTGCCAGCAGCGTAGAGGGACTACTAGTGGAAAACAATGAGCAGTTCTTC. Translating gives CASSVEGLLVENNEQFF.

This clone was detected once. Compared with germline, one end of the junction differs, possibly owing to a read error. This chain joins TRBV20-1 and TRBJ1-5; TRBD1 agrees at 7 bases. CDR1 is DFQATT, CDR2 SNEGSKA, per germline (reference sequence). The CDR3 has 15 amino acids. The chain's CDR3 is CSASLAHRGYHPQHF. Written as DNA, the CDR3 is TGCAGTGCTAGTCTTGCGCACAGGGGATATCATCCCCAGCATTTT.

Only one count was recorded for this clone. The V and J genes are TRBV20-1 and TRBJ2-1, with D tentatively TRBD2 (6 bases). CDR3 length: 15 residues. V lost 3 bases, J lost 2 bases, and 14 bases lay in between. Germline V gene sequence: CDR1 DFQATT, CDR2 SNEGSKA (reference sequence). CDR3: CSASRGRTPYNEQFF. The CDR3, as DNA: TGCAGTGCTAGTCGGGGGAGGACCCCCTACAATGAGCAGTTCTTC.

This clone turned up a few times. The chain employs TRBV3-1 (or the pseudogene TRBV3-2) and TRBJ2-7; 11 positions match TRBD1. V lost 6 bases, J lost 4 bases, and 8 bases stayed unmatched. From germline, CDR1 is LGHDT and CDR2 YNNKEL (reference sequence). The CDR3 sequence is 15 residues long. The DNA of the CDR3 is TGTGCCAGCAGACCAACGGGACAGGGGGTATACGAGCAGTACTTC. This codes for CASRPTGQGVYEQYF.

This clone was counted a single time. V usage is TRBV19 and J usage is TRBJ2-6; TRBD1 matches at 10 bases. Per the germline V gene, CDR1 is LNHDA and CDR2 is SQIVND (reference sequence). V lost 6 bases and J lost 1; bases outside the gene matches: 6. This CDR3 is built from 17 residues. The CDR3 reads CASRTGGVLSGANVLTF. CDR3 in DNA: TGTGCCAGTAGGACAGGGGGCGTTTTGTCTGGGGCCAACGTCCTGACTTTC.

This clone was recorded once. The rearrangement links TRBV7-9 to TRBJ1-3; a weak D match, TRBD1 (6 bases). The CDR3 loop spans 16 amino acids. Per the germline V gene, CDR1 is SEHNR and CDR2 is FQNEAQ (reference sequence). Between the trimmed V and J ends, which lost 5 bases and 0 bases, there was a span of 14 bases. The CDR3 reads CASSPSTGRSGNTIYF. The CDR3 DNA follows: TGTGCCAGCAGCCCATCGACAGGTCGCTCTGGAAACACCATATATTTT.

The chain employs TRBV11-3 and TRBJ2-7, with TRBD1 matching over 7 bases. V dropped 5 bases and J dropped 6; count of bases not matched to a gene: 10. Germline CDR1 and CDR2: SGHNT and YENEEA. The CDR3 extends over 14 amino acids. In DNA form, the CDR3 reads TGTGCCAGCAGCCCAACCCCGACAGGGACCGAGCAGTACTTC. Translation: CASSPTPTGTEQYF.

The CDR3 protein is CSASQGLAGGGSDTQYF. The CDR3, as DNA: TGCAGTGCTAGTCAGGGACTAGCGGGAGGCGGCTCAGATACGCAGTATTTT. The gene calls are TRBV20-1 and TRBJ2-3; 15 nucleotides agree with TRBD2. V shed 3 bases and J 4 bases; nucleotides not matched to a gene: 8. Germline-derived CDR1 and CDR2 are DFQATT and SNEGSKA (reference sequence). The CDR3 totals 17 residues.

This clone was seen only once. The V gene is TRBV19, the J gene TRBJ2-1, with D maybe TRBD2 (6 bases). Germline-derived CDR1 and CDR2 are LNHDA and SQIVND (reference sequence). The V gene lost 5 bases and the J gene lost 3 bases, with 11 bases spanning the gap. CDR3 length equals 14 residues. CDR3 loop: CASSYGSGYNEQFF. DNA for the CDR3: TGTGCCAGTAGTTACGGTAGCGGCTACAATGAGCAGTTCTTC. Filled out from reference TRBV19 and TRBJ2-1, the complete variable domain reads DGGITQSPKYLFRKEGQNVTLSCEQNLNHDAMYWYRQDPGQGLRLIYYSQIVNDFQKGDIAEGYSVSREKKESFPLTVTSAQKNPTAFYLCASSYGSGYNEQFFGPGTRLTVL.

This clone occurred once. The chain uses TRBV10-3 and TRBJ1-1; D uncertain. The V gene's germline CDR1 is ENHRY and CDR2 SYGVKD. The CDR3 length is 14 residues. V lost 4 bases to trimming and J lost 4 bases, with 13 bases between them. CDR3 coding DNA: TGTGCCATCAGTGGTGGGCAGGTTAGCACTGAAGCTTTCTTT. It encodes CAISGGQVSTEAFF.

V is TRBV7-9 and J is TRBJ2-1, with TRBD1 matching 8 bases. Unmatched junction bases numbered 14, after V lost 5 bases and J lost 2 bases. The CDR3 has 18 amino acids. In germline, CDR1 is SEHNR, CDR2 FQNEAQ (reference sequence). This chain's CDR3 is CASSRTSMTGAAYNEQFF. DNA for the CDR3: TGTGCCAGCAGCCGTACCTCAATGACAGGGGCGGCCTACAATGAGCAGTTCTTC.

This chain joins TRBV18 and TRBJ1-2; the match to TRBD1 covers 8 bases. Germline CDR1 KGHSH, CDR2 LQKENI. The ends lost 8 bases at V and 4 bases at J; junction bases unmatched: 9. The CDR3 spans 14 residues. The CDR3 sequence: CASREGQVSYGYTF. DNA of the CDR3: TGTGCCAGCCGCGAGGGACAGGTTAGCTATGGCTACACCTTC.

This rearrangement joins TRBV5-5 to TRBJ1-2, with D unresolved. Trimming left V 2 bases short and J 7 bases short, with 15 bases between. Germline CDR1 reads SGHKS; CDR2 reads YYEKEE (reference sequence). The CDR3 runs 14 residues. This chain's CDR3 is CASSFFGSTGGYTF. The CDR3 DNA is TGTGCCAGCAGCTTTTTCGGGTCAACGGGTGGCTACACCTTC.

In DNA, the CDR3 is TGTGCCAGCAGTTTAGAGGGGCACACTGAAGCTTTCTTT. It yields the protein CASSLEGHTEAFF. The chain recombines TRBV12-3 or TRBV12-4 with TRBJ1-1; possibly TRBD1 for D (5 bases). CDR3 length: 13 amino acids. Trimming removed 1 base at V and 3 bases at J, with 6 bases between.

The chain is built from TRBV27 and TRBJ1-4; 9 nucleotides line up with TRBD1. This CDR3 region has 15 residues. V lost 7 bases and J lost 4; bases outside the gene matches: 7. Germline CDR1 and CDR2: MNHEY and SMNVEV (reference sequence). CDR3 sequence reads: CASKGQGLFNEKLFF. The CDR3 DNA sequence: TGTGCCAGCAAGGGACAGGGCCTTTTTAATGAAAAACTGTTTTTT.

The sample holds one count of this clone. The chain couples TRBV5-1 to TRBJ1-1; maybe TRBD1 (5 bases). V lost 3 bases and J 4 bases, leaving 16 bases between the germline ends. The CDR3 length is 15 residues. In germline, CDR1 is SGHRS, CDR2 YFSETQ. CDR3 in DNA: TGCGCCAGCAGCTCGGGGGGTCGGGTGAGCACTGAAGCTTTCTTT. Its translation is CASSSGGRVSTEAFF. Looking up the rest from reference TRBV5-1 and TRBJ1-1 gives the full variable domain: KAGVTQTPRYLIKTRGQQVTLSCSPISGHRSVSWYQQTPGQGLQFLFEYFSETQRNKGNFPGRFSGRQFSNSRSEMNVSTLELGDSALYLCASSSGGRVSTEAFFGQGTRLTVV.

The V gene is TRBV29-1, the J gene TRBJ1-2; 12 bases map to TRBD1. CDR1 and CDR2 from the germline V gene are SQVTM and ANQGSEA. After removal of 6 bases from V and 5 bases from J, the junction contained 16 bases not matched to a gene. The CDR3 extends over 17 amino acids. CDR3 DNA: TGCAGCGTCGTAGGGGGGACAGGGGGCGAAGGATCGTATGGCTACACCTTC. Translated, it gives CSVVGGTGGEGSYGYTF.

The table lists this clone with a few counts. The V gene is TRBV12-3 or TRBV12-4, the J gene TRBJ2-1; D perhaps matches TRBD1 (5 bases). The CDR3 loop spans 13 amino acids. V was cut by 1 base and J by 6 bases, with 7 bases left in between. The CDR3 loop is CASSLETVNEQFF. CDR3 sequence (DNA): TGTGCCAGCAGTTTAGAGACAGTCAATGAGCAGTTCTTC.

The chain is built from TRBV28 and TRBJ1-5; D gene uncertain. The CDR3 totals 14 residues. Germline CDR1 is MDHEN and CDR2 is SYDVKM. V lost 6 bases and J 7 bases, leaving 16 bases between the germline ends. The CDR3 nucleotides read TGTGCCAGCAGCCCGGCTCGAGGGCGCCAGCCCCAGCATTTT. Translation: CASSPARGRQPQHF.

The chain couples TRBV5-1 to TRBJ2-1; D not certain. Trimming stripped 0 bases from V and 4 bases from J, with 5 bases between. The length of the CDR3 is 13 residues. The germline CDR1 and CDR2 sequences are SGHRS and YFSETQ. This chain's CDR3 is CASSLVSYNEQFF. DNA of the CDR3: TGCGCCAGCAGCTTGGTGAGTTACAATGAGCAGTTCTTC.

This clone was counted only a few times. The V call is TRBV5-1, the J call TRBJ2-2; D is undetermined. Germline loops: CDR1 SGHRS, CDR2 YFSETQ. The CDR3 consists of 15 residues. Trimming left V 2 bases short and J 0 bases short, with 8 bases between. In nucleotides, the CDR3 is TGCGCCAGCAGCTTCGAGGCCTCGAACACCGGGGAGCTGTTTTTT. Translated, it gives CASSFEASNTGELFF.

The chain joins TRBV19 to TRBJ1-2; TRBD1 is a possible D gene (5 bases). CDR3 length: 13 residues. Germline CDR1 is LNHDA and CDR2 is SQIVND (reference sequence). The germline V and J ends were trimmed by 0 bases and 8 bases, with 10 bases remaining between them. The CDR3 nucleotides are TGTGCCAGTAGTATAGAGCGCCGGGGGGGCTACACCTTC. Translating gives CASSIERRGGYTF.

The V gene is TRBV5-1, the J gene TRBJ2-3; TRBD2 aligns across 8 bases. V lost 4 bases to trimming and J lost 3 bases; unmatched junction nucleotides: 4. Germline assignment: CDR1 SGHRS and CDR2 YFSETQ. The CDR3 runs to 14 residues. The CDR3 DNA reads TGCGCCAGCAGCAAGACTAGCGCGACAGATACGCAGTATTTT. Its protein is CASSKTSATDTQYF.

This rearrangement joins TRBV7-6 to TRBJ1-3, with a tentative D call TRBD1 (6 bases). The CDR3 sequence is 15 residues long. Trimming removed 5 bases at V and 2 bases at J, with 13 bases between. Germline values: CDR1 SGHVS, CDR2 FNYEAQ. In DNA form, the CDR3 reads TGTGCCAGCAGCCCTACAGGGCGAACTGGAAACACCATATATTTT. This gives the protein CASSPTGRTGNTIYF.

V is TRBV6-6 and J is TRBJ1-5, with a possible D match to TRBD1 (5 bases). V was pared by 5 bases and J by 1 base, with 15 bases between. Germline V lookup: CDR1 MNHNY, CDR2 SVGAGI (reference sequence). The CDR3 covers 16 residues. This CDR3 is CASSPRAGKSNQPQHF. DNA for the CDR3: TGTGCCAGCAGTCCCCGAGCAGGGAAAAGCAATCAGCCCCAGCATTTT.

V and J are TRBV7-9 and TRBJ2-2; TRBD2 agrees at 15 bases. The V gene's germline CDR1 is SEHNR and CDR2 FQNEAQ (reference sequence). The trim removed 4 bases at V and 7 bases at J, leaving 10 bases unmatched. The CDR3 loop spans 18 amino acids. CDR3 loop: CASSWGTSGRRRGGELFF. For the CDR3, the DNA is TGTGCCAGCAGCTGGGGGACTAGCGGGAGGAGAAGAGGCGGGGAGCTGTTTTTT.

This chain uses TRBV24-1 with TRBJ2-7, with 9 positions matching TRBD1. The V gene end was trimmed by 5 bases and the J gene end by 4 bases; junction bases not matched to a gene: 17. Germline assignment: CDR1 KGHDR and CDR2 SFDVKD. This CDR3 is built from 18 residues. In DNA form, the CDR3 reads TGTGCCACCAGTGCGAGTCTTGGACAGGGGAACGGGATTTACGAGCAGTACTTC. Protein product: CATSASLGQGNGIYEQYF.